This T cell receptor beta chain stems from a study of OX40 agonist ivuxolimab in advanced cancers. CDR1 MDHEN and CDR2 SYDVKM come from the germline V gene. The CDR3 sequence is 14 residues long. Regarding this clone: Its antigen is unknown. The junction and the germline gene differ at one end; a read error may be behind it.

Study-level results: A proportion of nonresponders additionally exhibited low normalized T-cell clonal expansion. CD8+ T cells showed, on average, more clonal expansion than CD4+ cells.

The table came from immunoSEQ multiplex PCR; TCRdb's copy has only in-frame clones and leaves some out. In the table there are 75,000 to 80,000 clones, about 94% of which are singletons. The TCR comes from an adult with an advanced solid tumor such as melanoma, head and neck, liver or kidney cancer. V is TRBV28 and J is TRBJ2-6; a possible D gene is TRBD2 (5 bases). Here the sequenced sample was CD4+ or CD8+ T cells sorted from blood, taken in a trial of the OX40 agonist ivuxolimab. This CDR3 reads CASSLRETANVLPF. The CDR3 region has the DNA TGTGCCAGCAGTTTGAGGGAAACAGCCAACGTCCTGCCTTTC.